This passage covers 17 T cell receptor beta chains from one sample sequenced in a study of cytomegalovirus exposure and HLA in healthy donors. TCRdb keeps only in-frame clones here, not all; method: immunoSEQ multiplex PCR. The data show 240,000 or so clones, approximately 83% seen once. Sequenced: PBMCs. These receptors all come from a woman in her twenties or thirties in good health and CMV-seropositive.

The chain couples TRBV5-4 to TRBJ2-7; 14 positions match TRBD2. V lost 3 bases to trimming and J lost 1 base; unmatched junction nucleotides: 3. The CDR3 spans 16 residues. Germline CDR1 SGHNT, CDR2 YYREEE (reference sequence). CDR3 loop: CASSSGLAGGSYEQYF. In DNA form, the CDR3 reads TGTGCCAGCAGCTCTGGACTAGCGGGAGGTTCCTACGAGCAGTACTTC.

The V and J genes are TRBV5-1 and TRBJ1-1; a possible D gene is TRBD1 (6 bases). The CDR3 covers 15 residues. V was pared by 1 base and J by 3 bases, with 13 bases between. Germline V gene data show CDR1 as SGHRS and CDR2 as YFSETQ. CDR3 in DNA: TGCGCCAGCAGCTTGCCAGGGGCGCTGGACACTGAAGCTTTCTTT. The encoded protein is CASSLPGALDTEAFF.

This CDR3 is CASSVTGGSGNTIYF. CDR3 nucleotide sequence: TGTGCCAGCAGTGTCACAGGGGGCTCTGGAAACACCATATATTTT. The V and J genes are TRBV27 and TRBJ1-3, with TRBD1 matching 8 bases. V was clipped by 5 bases and J by 0 bases; unmatched bases: 3. Germline CDR1 and CDR2: MNHEY and SMNVEV (reference sequence). The CDR3 has 15 residues.

The chain joins TRBV9 to TRBJ1-1; 9 nucleotides line up with TRBD1. The CDR3 is made up of 16 amino acids. Trimming cost V 3 bases and J 6 bases; bases outside gene matches: 12. Per the germline V gene, CDR1 is SGDLS and CDR2 is YYNGEE. CDR3 loop: CASSAEKQGAGPEAFF. Written as DNA, the CDR3 is TGTGCCAGCAGCGCGGAAAAACAGGGGGCCGGACCTGAAGCTTTCTTT.

This sequence joins TRBV5-1 and TRBJ2-3, with TRBD2 as a possible D gene (5 bases). The CDR3 covers 15 residues. The germline CDR1 and CDR2 sequences are SGHRS and YFSETQ. The ends were cut back, 3 bases at V and 1 base at J, with 12 bases in the middle. In DNA form, the CDR3 reads TGCGCCAGCAGCTCCCGAGGAGGCGGCACAGATACGCAGTATTTT. It translates to CASSSRGGGTDTQYF.

The chain couples TRBV28 to TRBJ1-1, with 7 bases identical to TRBD1. This CDR3 spans 14 amino acids. In germline, CDR1 is MDHEN, CDR2 SYDVKM. After removal of 4 bases from V and 7 bases from J, the junction contained 9 bases not matched to a gene. The chain's CDR3 is CASSSPKQGSEAFF. The CDR3 nucleotides read TGTGCCAGCAGTTCCCCTAAACAGGGGAGTGAAGCTTTCTTT.

J is TRBJ2-7 and V is TRBV7-3; D might be TRBD2 (5 bases). Germline V lookup: CDR1 SGHTA, CDR2 FQGTGA. V was trimmed by 3 bases and J by 6 bases, leaving 12 bases between them. The CDR3 spans 13 residues. CDR3 coding DNA: TGTGCCAGCAGCTTTAATGAGGGTGGCGAGCAGTACTTC. Translated: CASSFNEGGEQYF.

The V gene is TRBV15, the J gene TRBJ2-1, with D unclear. Trimming stripped 4 bases from V and 4 bases from J, with 8 bases between. CDR1 and CDR2 (germline): LNHNV, YYDKDF (reference sequence). The CDR3 covers 13 residues. The CDR3 DNA is TGTGCCACCAGCACCGCTATTTACAATGAGCAGTTCTTC. It codes for CATSTAIYNEQFF.

This clone has a single count. This sequence joins TRBV5-1 and TRBJ1-2; D is perhaps TRBD1 (5 bases). Between the trimmed V and J ends, which lost 5 bases and 1 base, there was a span of 9 bases. Germline lookup yields CDR1 SGHRS and CDR2 YFSETQ. The CDR3 loop spans 13 amino acids. This CDR3 reads CASSYDSNYGYTF. Here the CDR3 DNA reads TGCGCCAGCAGTTACGACAGTAACTATGGCTACACCTTC. The whole variable domain, filled in from reference TRBV5-1 and TRBJ1-2, reads KAGVTQTPRYLIKTRGQQVTLSCSPISGHRSVSWYQQTPGQGLQFLFEYFSETQRNKGNFPGRFSGRQFSNSRSEMNVSTLELGDSALYLCASSYDSNYGYTFGSGTRLTVV.

J is TRBJ1-2 and V is TRBV29-1; 9 bases are shared with TRBD1. V lost 5 bases, J lost 4 bases, and 5 bases stayed unmatched. The germline CDR1 and CDR2 sequences are SQVTM and ANQGSEA. The CDR3 spans 13 residues. The CDR3 is CSVLQGAGYGYTF. The CDR3 bases are TGCAGCGTTTTACAGGGGGCCGGCTATGGCTACACCTTC.

The chain uses TRBV19 and TRBJ1-5; 10 nucleotides align to TRBD1. The CDR3 extends over 16 amino acids. J gave up 5 bases and V 1 base, and 5 bases lay outside the gene matches. Germline CDR1 and CDR2: LNHDA and SQIVND (reference sequence). CDR3 protein: CASSIATGTGDQPQHF. CDR3 bases: TGTGCCAGTAGTATAGCAACAGGGACAGGGGATCAGCCCCAGCATTTT.

The CDR3 region is CASSPHISGKSDTQYF. The CDR3, as DNA: TGTGCCAGTAGTCCACACATCAGCGGGAAGTCAGATACGCAGTATTTT. The V gene is TRBV19, the J gene TRBJ2-3; 7 positions match TRBD2. Germline lookup yields CDR1 LNHDA and CDR2 SQIVND (reference sequence). This CDR3 contains 16 residues. V was pared by 5 bases and J by 4 bases, with 12 bases of the junction left unmatched.

The gene calls are TRBV7-3 and TRBJ1-2; D unclear. Per germline, CDR1 SGHTA and CDR2 FQGTGA. Trimming removed 1 base at V and 4 bases at J, with 13 bases between. The CDR3 contains 15 residues. The CDR3 DNA reads as TGTGCCAGCAGCTTAATTCGGGGAAAGGGCTATGGCTACACCTTC. Protein sequence: CASSLIRGKGYGYTF.

The V gene is TRBV7-2, the J gene TRBJ2-3; a weak D match, TRBD1 (5 bases). CDR3 size: 13 residues. Germline lookup yields CDR1 SGHTA and CDR2 FQGNSA. V lost 3 bases and J 5 bases, leaving 9 bases between the germline ends. The CDR3 spells CASSFYRGDTQYF. As DNA, the CDR3 is TGTGCCAGCAGCTTCTATAGGGGAGATACGCAGTATTTT.

This rearrangement joins TRBV11-3 to TRBJ2-7, with 7 bases identical to TRBD1. Losses at the gene ends were 5 bases for V and 4 bases for J; bases not matched to a gene: 11. The CDR3 has 15 amino acids. Germline V gene sequence: CDR1 SGHNT, CDR2 YENEEA. Here the CDR3 reads CASSRLGLQGYEQYF. The CDR3, as DNA: TGTGCCAGCAGCCGTTTGGGCTTACAGGGGTACGAGCAGTACTTC.

CDR3 loop: CASSLARSTYNEQFF. CDR3 nucleotides: TGCGCCAGCAGCTTGGCCCGGAGCACCTACAATGAGCAGTTCTTC. V usage is TRBV5-1 and J usage is TRBJ2-1; D ambiguous. CDR3 size: 15 residues. The germline V and J ends were trimmed by 0 bases and 2 bases, with 9 bases remaining between them. The germline CDR1 and CDR2 sequences are SGHRS and YFSETQ.

The chain combines TRBV28 with TRBJ2-1; D uncertain. CDR1 is MDHEN and CDR2 is SYDVKM in the germline V gene. The CDR3 is made up of 15 amino acids. The germline V and J ends were trimmed by 6 bases and 6 bases, with 18 bases remaining between them. The CDR3 DNA reads as TGTGCCAGCAGCCGTCCTCTCGCGGTGGGCAATGAGCAGTTCTTC. This encodes CASSRPLAVGNEQFF.